This T cell receptor (beta chain) was documented in a study of blood T cell repertoires in COVID-19. Across the whole study: T cells, B-cell-depleted T cells, or PBMCs supplied cDNA or gDNA.

V was trimmed by 3 bases and J by 4 bases, leaving 18 bases between them. This CDR3 region has 16 residues. Germline-derived CDR1 and CDR2 are LGHDT and YNNKEL (reference sequence). Across about 22 US areas, participants ranged in age from roughly 18 to 89 years. Either two negative PCRs, clearance, or symptom resolution qualified Cohort 3 donors as recovered. TCRdb keeps only in-frame clones here, not all; method: immunoSEQ multiplex PCR. The table has roughly 250,000 clones, 80% to 90% seen once. Sequenced material: PBMCs or T cells enriched from blood (not recorded which). The source is a woman aged 18 to 35 who had recovered from COVID-19. The rearrangement links TRBV3-1 (or the pseudogene TRBV3-2) to TRBJ1-2; D perhaps matches TRBD1 (6 bases). The CDR3 protein is CASSHLVRGAIYGYTF. CDR3 in DNA: TGTGCCAGCAGCCACCTGGTCCGGGGGGCAATCTATGGCTACACCTTC.